This TCR beta chain was obtained from a study of tumor and adjacent non-tumor tissue in lung cancer. Study-wide results and limits: Tumor tissue had significantly higher TCR diversity than normal lung. Top 100 clones took a larger repertoire share in normal lung.

RNA was extracted from bulk tissue without any cell sorting. TCRbeta libraries were built with three rounds of nested PCR, modified from ARM-PCR. TCRdb called the multiplex PCR reads again in MiXCR, with one record for every CDR3 protein. The sample holds roughly 65,000 distinct CDR3 sequences, 55% to 75% seen once. The table lists this clonotype with many counts. The antigen remains undetermined. Sequencing was carried out using lung tumor tissue. The clonotype comes from a man aged 45 to 65 with non-small cell lung cancer.

For the CDR3, the DNA is TGCAGTGCTAGGGAGGGATGGAGCACCGGGGAGCTGTTTTTT. It translates to CSAREGWSTGELFF. The rearrangement links TRBV20-1 to TRBJ2-2; weak D call: TRBD2 (6 bases). Trimming left V 3 bases short and J 4 bases short, with 12 bases between. The CDR3 sequence is 14 residues long. The V gene's germline CDR1 is DFQATT and CDR2 SNEGSKA (reference sequence).